This T cell receptor beta chain was sequenced during a study of blood T cell repertoires in COVID-19. Study context: Sources were T cells, B-cell-depleted T cells, or PBMCs; the material itself was cDNA or gDNA.

Original processing notes: Reference gene primer amplification gave nucleated cell count estimates. Libraries were prepared by immunoSEQ multiplex PCR; TCRdb keeps only in-frame clonotypes and omits some of them. V and J calls and clone size are as listed in that table; D and trimming were resolved from the DNA. The data hold around 140,000 clones, with nearly 90% observed a single time. The J segment lost 1 base and the V segment lost 6 bases, leaving 2 bases of the junction unmatched. The CDR3 is made up of 13 amino acids. From germline, CDR1 is LNHDA and CDR2 SQIVND (reference sequence). V gene TRBV19 combines with J gene TRBJ1-1; 7 positions match TRBD1. The sequenced material came from peripheral blood. The TCR comes from a man between 65 and 80 years old with acute or convalescent COVID-19. CDR3 nucleotides: TGTGCCAGTAGCCGGGACAGGAACACTGAAGCTTTCTTT. It is translated as CASSRDRNTEAFF.